A single sample is the source of the 16 T cell receptor beta chains below, sequenced in a study of immune heterogeneity within non-small cell lung tumors. Each sample used 550 to 650 ng of genomic DNA from bulk tumor tissue. Several biopsies were spaced far apart within each primary tumor and obtained as surgery took place. Curative surgery was performed on patients who had untreated, newly diagnosed non-small cell lung cancer. Amplification of TCR beta CDR3 was performed by multiplex PCR with 32 V and 13 J primers. TCRdb called the multiplex PCR reads again in MiXCR, with one record for every CDR3 protein. The repertoire holds approximately 9,700 distinct CDR3 sequences, with more than 25% as singletons. The sample comprised lung tumor tissue. Every receptor here comes from a woman aged 45-65 years with non-small cell lung cancer.

The rearrangement joins TRBV20-1 to TRBJ1-6; D is uncertain. Trimming removed 3 bases from V and 6 bases from J, with 12 bases in between. Looked up from germline, CDR1 is DFQATT and CDR2 is SNEGSKA (reference sequence). CDR3 size: 14 residues. The chain's CDR3 is CSASTGVSNSPLHF. The CDR3 region has the DNA TGCAGTGCTAGCACCGGGGTTAGTAATTCACCCCTCCACTTT.

This clonotype has a count of ten or more. The gene calls are TRBV4-2 and TRBJ2-7, with 7 bases identical to TRBD2. The CDR3 is made up of 15 amino acids. The V gene end was trimmed by 1 base and the J gene end by 0 bases; junction bases not matched to a gene: 3. Germline V gene data show CDR1 as LGHNA and CDR2 as YNFKEQ. The CDR3 DNA follows: TGTGCCAGCAGCCAAGCCGGCGGGAGCTCCTACGAGCAGTACTTC. Amino acids: CASSQAGGSSYEQYF.

This clonotype was counted at least ten times. A junction end diverges from the germline sequence, so it may reflect a read error. The V call is TRBV5-8, the J call TRBJ2-3; TRBD2 aligns across 9 bases. The germline V gene encodes CDR1 SGHTS and CDR2 YDEGEE. The CDR3 has 14 amino acids. CDR3 nucleotides: TGTGCCAGCAGCTTTGGGACTAGCAGAGATACGCAGTATTTT. It translates to CASSFGTSRDTQYF. Full variable domain (missing parts from reference TRBV5-8 and TRBJ2-3): EAGVTQSPTHLIKTRGQQATLRCSPISGHTSVYWYQQALGLGLQFLLWYDEGEERNRGNFPPRFSGRQFPNYSSELNVNALELEDSALYLCASSFGTSRDTQYFGPGTRLTVL.

This clonotype was seen a single time. This chain joins TRBV6-1 and TRBJ2-5; 10 bases are a match to TRBD1. CDR3 length: 15 residues. V dropped 5 bases and J dropped 2; count of bases not matched to a gene: 5. Per the germline V gene, CDR1 is MNHNS and CDR2 is SASEGT. CDR3 in amino acids: CASSPGTGAQETQYF. CDR3 in DNA: TGTGCCAGCAGTCCCGGGACAGGGGCGCAAGAGACCCAGTACTTC.

This clonotype is classed as medium-sized (0.01 to 0.1%). The rearrangement links TRBV20-1 to TRBJ2-7; 7 nucleotides match TRBD2. The CDR3 is 13 residues long. Germline V gene data show CDR1 as DFQATT and CDR2 as SNEGSKA (reference sequence). The CDR3, as DNA: TGCAGACAAATTGGCGGGAGCTCCTACGAGCAGTACTTC. This gives the protein CRQIGGSSYEQYF.

This clonotype counts as medium-sized (0.01 to 0.1%). The chain is built from TRBV18 and TRBJ1-2; maybe TRBD1 (5 bases). V was clipped by 0 bases and J by 8 bases, with 16 bases between them. The CDR3 covers 15 residues. Germline V CDR1 and CDR2: KGHSH, LQKENI. The CDR3 sequence is CASSPPAGKDDGYTF. CDR3 nucleotide sequence: TGTGCCAGCTCACCACCAGCAGGGAAAGACGACGGCTACACCTTC.

This clonotype was seen at least ten times. The chain carries TRBV14 and TRBJ2-5, with no clear D. In germline, CDR1 is SGHDN, CDR2 FVKESK. Trimming removed 2 bases at V and 7 bases at J, with 8 bases between. The CDR3 loop spans 12 amino acids. The chain's CDR3 is CASSQKDMTQYF. The CDR3 coding sequence is TGTGCCAGCAGCCAAAAAGATATGACCCAGTACTTC.

As concerns this clonotype: The CDR3 does not end in the conserved phenylalanine or tryptophan, so this is likely a read error. It is unclear where the CDR3 begins or ends on the DNA, so no DNA is shown, and the CDR3 is as TCRdb lists it. This chain connects TRBV5-1 to TRBJ2-3; the table names TRBD2, a call not compared with the DNA. Germline V gene lookup returns CDR1 SGHRS and CDR2 YFSETQ. A total of 14 residues make up the CDR3, ends included. The CDR3 protein is CASSPSGYEQYFGP.

This clonotype was seen ten or more times. The gene calls are TRBV20-1 and TRBJ2-2, with 8 bases that match TRBD1. Germline V lookup: CDR1 DFQATT, CDR2 SNEGSKA (reference sequence). After removal of 4 bases from V and 0 bases from J, the junction contained 4 bases not matched to a gene. The CDR3 runs 15 residues. In DNA form, the CDR3 reads TGCAGTGCTATAACGGACAGGGCGAACACCGGGGAGCTGTTTTTT. This codes for CSAITDRANTGELFF.

This chain connects TRBV3-1 to TRBJ2-1; 12 bases fit TRBD2. In germline, CDR1 is LGHDT, CDR2 YNNKEL (reference sequence). Unmatched junction bases numbered 14, after V lost 4 bases and J lost 4 bases. The CDR3 contains 19 residues. CDR3 DNA: TGTGCCAGCAGCCCGCACCCGGGACTAGCGGGCGACATTTACAATGAGCAGTTCTTC. Protein product: CASSPHPGLAGDIYNEQFF.

This clonotype was observed many times. The chain employs TRBV12-3 or TRBV12-4 and TRBJ2-3, with 9 bases lining up with TRBD2. V shed 1 base and J 8 bases; nucleotides not matched to a gene: 7. This CDR3 is 15 amino acids long. CDR3 sequence: CASSLGSGGPSTQYF. DNA for the CDR3: TGTGCCAGCAGTTTAGGGAGCGGGGGGCCTAGTACGCAGTATTTT.

There are many counts of this clonotype. CDR3 nucleotide sequence: TGTGCCAGCAGAAGTACAAGCTCCTACAATGAGCAGTTCTTC. This sequence encodes CASRSTSSYNEQFF. This chain connects TRBV28 to TRBJ2-1; no clear D. The CDR3 contains 14 residues. Germline V gene data show CDR1 as MDHEN and CDR2 as SYDVKM. V was clipped by 6 bases and J by 0 bases, with 9 bases between them.

About this clonotype: A much larger clone lies a single base off, so this may be a read error. V usage is TRBV20-1 and J usage is TRBJ2-5; a possible D gene is TRBD2 (5 bases). Germline V CDR1 and CDR2: DFQATT, SNEGSKA (reference sequence). V gave up 6 bases and J gave up 2 bases, with 16 bases separating them. The CDR3 runs to 14 residues. CDR3 loop: CSAPRLSGQETQYF. CDR3 bases: TGCAGTGCCCCCCGACTATCGGGGCAAGAGACCCAGTACTTC.

Judged by abundance, this clonotype is medium-sized. The CDR3 loop is CASSPPDRAYEQYF. CDR3 sequence (DNA): TGTGCCAGCAGTCCCCCGGACAGAGCCTACGAGCAGTACTTC. V usage is TRBV12-3 or TRBV12-4 and J usage is TRBJ2-7; a possible D gene is TRBD1 (6 bases). This CDR3 spans 14 amino acids. Trimming removed 5 bases at V and 2 bases at J, with 13 bases between.

The V gene is TRBV20-1, the J gene TRBJ1-5, with unresolved D. V lost 7 bases and J lost 1, with 14 bases in between. The CDR3 has 14 amino acids. Germline values: CDR1 DFQATT, CDR2 SNEGSKA (reference sequence). CDR3 protein: CSDSDPRSNQPQHF. The CDR3 DNA reads as TGCAGTGATAGTGATCCACGGAGCAATCAGCCCCAGCATTTT.

This chain uses TRBV2 with TRBJ1-5; D gene ambiguous. The CDR3 length is 14 residues. The germline gives CDR1 SNHLY, CDR2 FYNNEI. Trimming took off 4 bases at V and 6 bases at J, with 13 bases between the two ends. This chain's CDR3 is CASSVSSGGQPQHF. The CDR3 DNA follows: TGTGCCAGCAGTGTTTCAAGTGGCGGTCAGCCCCAGCATTTT.